The 2 T cell receptor beta chains listed next were all sequenced from one sample in a study of T-cell reconstitution after alpha-beta-depleted transplantation in children. Preparation of the TCRbeta library used unique molecular identifiers. TCRdb called the PCR reads again in MiXCR, with one record for every CDR3 protein. This sample has 230,000 or so distinct CDR3 sequences, with 9.7% found just once. The input for sequencing was PBMCs from the stem cell graft donor, taken from the stem cell graft. These TCRs come from a human donor who donated a stem cell graft to a child with SCID.

This clonotype was counted many times. The rearrangement joins TRBV20-1 to TRBJ2-1; weak D call: TRBD1 (6 bases). The CDR3 has 14 residues. The V and J ends lost 5 bases and 2 bases respectively, with 13 bases between them. Germline assignment: CDR1 DFQATT and CDR2 SNEGSKA (reference sequence). CDR3 region: CSAPGTPTYNEQFF. The CDR3 DNA reads as TGCAGTGCTCCCGGGACACCGACCTACAATGAGCAGTTCTTC.

This clonotype was recorded many times. The chain employs TRBV7-9 and TRBJ2-1; the D gene is possibly TRBD2 (6 bases). Trimming took off 3 bases at V and 7 bases at J, with 16 bases between the two ends. Germline V CDR1 and CDR2: SEHNR, FQNEAQ (reference sequence). The CDR3 runs to 15 residues. In DNA, the CDR3 is TGTGCCAGCAGCTTGATTGGCGGGGCCTGGAATGAGCAGTTCTTC. Encoded protein: CASSLIGGAWNEQFF.